Listed here are 30 T cell receptor beta chains from one sample, sequenced in a study of cytomegalovirus exposure and HLA in healthy donors. Primers: 60 Vbeta forward and 13 Jbeta reverse. Clones were sequenced by immunoSEQ multiplex PCR, and TCRdb holds only the in-frame ones, with some missing. The sample shows under 200,000 clones, 60% to 80% of them seen only once. The sample was PBMCs. Receptors were obtained from a woman aged 40 to 49 in good health and CMV-seropositive.

V and J are TRBV28 and TRBJ2-1; possibly TRBD2 for D (9 bases). Germline lookup yields CDR1 MDHEN and CDR2 SYDVKM. This CDR3 has 17 amino acids. Trimming stripped 8 bases from V and 9 bases from J, with 29 bases between. CDR3 in amino acids: CASAPGGGGRGWGEQFF. The CDR3 DNA follows: TGTGCCAGCGCTCCAGGGGGCGGCGGGAGGGGGTGGGGTGAGCAGTTCTTC.

Notes on this clone: One end of the junction does not line up with germline, which may come from a read error. This chain connects TRBV7-8 to TRBJ2-7; 8 bases map to TRBD2. This CDR3 contains 15 residues. Germline loops: CDR1 SGHVS, CDR2 FQNEAQ. The CDR3 sequence: CASTHPGTRSYKQYF. Written as DNA, the CDR3 is TGTGCCAGCACCCACCCCGGGACTAGGTCCTACAAGCAGTACTTC.

The chain joins TRBV28 to TRBJ2-7; 8 bases agree with TRBD2. Germline CDR1 is MDHEN and CDR2 is SYDVKM. The CDR3 has 14 residues. With V trimmed by 4 bases and J by 5 bases, 7 bases remained unmatched. CDR3: CASSWSGSKNEQYF. In DNA, the CDR3 is TGTGCCAGCAGTTGGAGCGGGAGTAAGAACGAGCAGTACTTC.

As for this clone: This sample includes further DNA sequences coding for the same CDR3. V gene TRBV7-2 combines with J gene TRBJ1-2; D is ambiguous. V dropped 1 base and J dropped 3 bases, with 6 bases sitting between them. The germline gives CDR1 SGHTA, CDR2 FQGNSA. The length of the CDR3 is 13 residues. CDR3 DNA sequence: TGTGCCAGCAGCTTAGACAGAGACTATGGCTACACCTTC. Translation gives CASSLDRDYGYTF.

The chain employs TRBV9 and TRBJ2-1, with TRBD2 matching over 13 bases. Trimming took 2 bases from V and 10 from J; bases not matched to a gene: 18. CDR1 is SGDLS and CDR2 is YYNGEE in the germline V gene. CDR3 length equals 19 residues. As DNA, the CDR3 is TGTGCCAGCAGCGTTGGCGGACTAGCGGGAGCCTCGCGGGTGAACGAGCAGTTCTTC. It encodes CASSVGGLAGASRVNEQFF.

The CDR3 coding sequence is TGTGCCAGCAGTCTAATTAGGGGGCGGGCTTTCTTT. Translating gives CASSLIRGRAFF. The rearrangement uses TRBV28 and TRBJ1-1, with 7 positions matching TRBD1. The CDR3 contains 12 residues. V lost 5 bases and J lost 11; bases outside the gene matches: 8. The germline V gene encodes CDR1 MDHEN and CDR2 SYDVKM.

This clone has more than one count but fewer than ten. The V call is TRBV27, the J call TRBJ1-2; no clear D gene. Looked up from germline, CDR1 is MNHEY and CDR2 is SMNVEV (reference sequence). Between the trimmed V and J ends, which lost 3 bases and 5 bases, there was a span of 13 bases. The CDR3 sequence is 14 residues long. The CDR3 reads CASSLTDNFYGYTF. In DNA, the CDR3 is TGTGCCAGCAGTTTGACCGACAACTTTTATGGCTACACCTTC.

This chain joins TRBV6-5 and TRBJ1-2; tentatively, D is TRBD1 (5 bases). The CDR3 runs 13 residues. V was trimmed by 8 bases and J by 0 bases, leaving 10 bases between them. Germline CDR1 reads MNHEY; CDR2 reads SVGAGI. The DNA of the CDR3 is TGTGCCAGCGGGGCAGACGCTAACTATGGCTACACCTTC. Protein sequence: CASGADANYGYTF.

V is TRBV6-1 and J is TRBJ1-2; possibly TRBD1 for D (6 bases). The CDR3 length is 14 residues. CDR1 MNHNS and CDR2 SASEGT come from the germline V gene. Trimming pared 1 base from V and 8 bases from J, leaving 14 bases between. This CDR3 is CASSEVGRGRGYTF. For the CDR3, the DNA is TGTGCCAGCAGTGAAGTTGGCAGGGGACGAGGCTACACCTTC.

This clone was seen a single time. V gene TRBV28 combines with J gene TRBJ1-5; D not resolved. Trimming took off 6 bases at V and 0 bases at J, with 6 bases between the two ends. The CDR3 is 13 amino acids. Germline V gene lookup returns CDR1 MDHEN and CDR2 SYDVKM. The CDR3 loop reads CASRRDSNQPQHF. In DNA, the CDR3 is TGTGCCAGCAGACGGGATAGCAATCAGCCCCAGCATTTT.

V and J are TRBV5-1 and TRBJ2-1; tentatively, D is TRBD2 (6 bases). This CDR3 region has 16 residues. CDR1 is SGHRS and CDR2 is YFSETQ in the germline V gene. Trimming took off 2 bases at V and 3 bases at J, with 15 bases between the two ends. The CDR3 coding sequence is TGCGCCAGCAGCTTCAATCCGGGACTTTACTACAATGAGCAGTTCTTC. Translation gives CASSFNPGLYYNEQFF.

The chain is built from TRBV29-1 and TRBJ1-5; D is uncertain. The CDR3 is 13 amino acids. The ends were cut back, 5 bases at V and 0 bases at J, with 8 bases in the middle. The germline gives CDR1 SQVTM, CDR2 ANQGSEA. The CDR3, as DNA: TGCAGCGTTCGTTCAGGTAGCAATCAGCCCCAGCATTTT. This sequence encodes CSVRSGSNQPQHF.

The rearrangement uses TRBV11-3 and TRBJ2-1; D is possibly TRBD2 (6 bases). Per germline, CDR1 SGHNT and CDR2 YENEEA. The length of the CDR3 is 14 residues. The V and J ends lost 1 base and 7 bases respectively, with 11 bases between them. In nucleotides, the CDR3 is TGTGCCAGCAGCTTAGCGGGAGACACAAATGAGCAGTTCTTC. Translation: CASSLAGDTNEQFF.

This sequence joins TRBV15 and TRBJ1-5; TRBD1 is a possible D gene (5 bases). Germline-derived CDR1 and CDR2 are LNHNV and YYDKDF (reference sequence). V gave up 4 bases and J gave up 7 bases, with 23 bases separating them. This CDR3 has 17 residues. The CDR3 region has the DNA TGTGCCACCAGCACCTGGGCAACTCCTACTAAGGGGCAGCCCCAGCATTTT. Protein product: CATSTWATPTKGQPQHF.

The chain recombines TRBV5-8 with TRBJ2-6; possible D gene TRBD1, 6 bases. V was pared by 5 bases and J by 0 bases, with 9 bases between. In germline, CDR1 is SGHTS, CDR2 YDEGEE. The length of the CDR3 is 15 residues. CDR3 residues: CASRDRNSGANVLTF. CDR3 nucleotide sequence: TGTGCCAGCAGGGACAGAAACTCTGGGGCCAACGTCCTGACTTTC.

V gene TRBV18 combines with J gene TRBJ2-7, with TRBD2 matching 16 bases. The V gene end was trimmed by 3 bases and the J gene end by 2 bases; junction bases not matched to a gene: 4. This CDR3 is built from 17 residues. Germline CDR1 and CDR2: KGHSH and LQKENI. The CDR3 sequence is CASSPPGTSGRAYEQYF. The CDR3 DNA sequence: TGTGCCAGCTCACCCCCCGGGACTAGCGGGAGGGCCTACGAGCAGTACTTC.

The gene calls are TRBV19 and TRBJ2-1; TRBD2 matches at 14 bases. The J segment lost 7 bases and the V segment lost 7 bases, leaving 6 bases of the junction unmatched. Germline CDR1 LNHDA, CDR2 SQIVND (reference sequence). The CDR3 length is 15 residues. DNA for the CDR3: TGTGCCAGTACTAGACTAGCGGGAGGGGATAATGAGCAGTTCTTC. As protein: CASTRLAGGDNEQFF.

V gene TRBV6-6 combines with J gene TRBJ2-7; TRBD2 matches at 8 bases. Germline loops: CDR1 MNHNY, CDR2 SVGAGI (reference sequence). This CDR3 region has 14 residues. The trim removed 4 bases at V and 2 bases at J, leaving 4 bases unmatched. CDR3 coding DNA: TGTGCCAGCAGTTCACTAGCGGCCCCCTACGAGCAGTACTTC. This sequence encodes CASSSLAAPYEQYF.

The V call is TRBV28, the J call TRBJ2-4; D possibly corresponds to TRBD2 (5 bases). The V gene lost 2 bases and the J gene lost 8 bases, with 13 bases spanning the gap. This CDR3 region has 14 residues. Germline CDR1 is MDHEN and CDR2 is SYDVKM. CDR3 DNA sequence: TGTGCCAGCAGTTTAATGGGTCTCGGGGACATTCAGTACTTC. It translates to CASSLMGLGDIQYF.

The V gene is TRBV7-6, the J gene TRBJ2-1; 13 nucleotides align to TRBD2. V lost 2 bases, J lost 6 bases, and 7 bases stayed unmatched. In germline, CDR1 is SGHVS, CDR2 FNYEAQ. The CDR3 runs to 17 residues. CDR3 coding DNA: TGTGCCAGCAGCTTATATCTTGGGACTAGCGGGACCAATGAGCAGTTCTTC. Translated, it gives CASSLYLGTSGTNEQFF.

V usage is TRBV6-1 and J usage is TRBJ2-3; 8 nucleotides agree with TRBD2. Germline trimming cut 1 base from V and 0 bases from J; bases unmatched to any gene: 12. The CDR3 totals 19 residues. Per the germline V gene, CDR1 is MNHNS and CDR2 is SASEGT. The CDR3 nucleotides are TGTGCCAGCAGTGAAGTTTGGGCGGGACTAGGGTTGAGCACAGATACGCAGTATTTT. This translates into CASSEVWAGLGLSTDTQYF.

The chain links TRBV4-3 to TRBJ2-7, with 8 bases aligning to TRBD1. The CDR3 extends over 17 amino acids. Losses at the gene ends were 2 bases for V and 2 bases for J; bases not matched to a gene: 11. CDR1 is LGHNA, CDR2 YSLEER, per germline. CDR3 nucleotide sequence: TGCGCCAGCAGCCAATCCGCAGGGGGCCGAATCACCTACGAGCAGTACTTC. It yields the protein CASSQSAGGRITYEQYF.

A few counts support this clone. This chain links TRBV7-8 with TRBJ1-5, with TRBD1 identical over 7 bases. This CDR3 has 14 residues. Trimming took 2 bases from V and 3 from J; bases not matched to a gene: 1. The germline CDR1 and CDR2 sequences are SGHVS and FQNEAQ. The CDR3 nucleotides read TGTGCCAGCAGCTTACAGGGGGACAATCAGCCCCAGCATTTT. This gives the protein CASSLQGDNQPQHF.

The chain is built from TRBV10-3 and TRBJ2-7; TRBD1 matches 10 bases. With 8 bases clipped from V and 4 bases from J, the junction kept 5 bases outside the gene matches. Germline V lookup: CDR1 ENHRY, CDR2 SYGVKD. This CDR3 contains 13 residues. The CDR3 DNA reads TGTGCCATCGGCGGGACAGGGGCGTACGAGCAGTACTTC. As protein: CAIGGTGAYEQYF.

This clone was seen a few times. This chain joins TRBV11-2 and TRBJ2-5, with TRBD1 matching over 7 bases. From germline, CDR1 is SGHAT and CDR2 FQNNGV. The CDR3 sequence is 13 residues long. The ends lost 2 bases at V and 5 bases at J; junction bases unmatched: 2. The CDR3 sequence: CASSLLGGETQYF. For the CDR3, the DNA is TGTGCCAGCAGCTTACTAGGGGGCGAGACCCAGTACTTC.

The chain uses TRBV15 and TRBJ2-5; tentative D call: TRBD1 (5 bases). The J call is doubtful: the DNA matches TRBJ2-7 better. The CDR3 totals 15 residues. Germline V gene data show CDR1 as LNHNV and CDR2 as YYDKDF (reference sequence). The DNA of the CDR3 is TGTGCCACCAGCAGAGATCCAGTCAGGGCCTACGAGCAGTACTTC. It encodes CATSRDPVRAYEQYF.

V is TRBV5-1 and J is TRBJ1-2; no reliable D call. This CDR3 has 14 residues. Trimming removed 4 bases from V and 2 bases from J, with 12 bases in between. Germline V gene data show CDR1 as SGHRS and CDR2 as YFSETQ. The CDR3 region has the DNA TGCGCCAGCAGCGCACTCAGCGGGAACTATGGCTACACCTTC. Its translation is CASSALSGNYGYTF.

V and J are TRBV7-9 and TRBJ2-3, with 13 bases that match TRBD2. The CDR3 totals 16 residues. Looked up from germline, CDR1 is SEHNR and CDR2 is FQNEAQ (reference sequence). The trim removed 5 bases at V and 4 bases at J, leaving 6 bases unmatched. In DNA form, the CDR3 reads TGTGCCAGCAGCCTATTACTAGCGGGAGGGGCAGATACGCAGTATTTT. Translated, it gives CASSLLLAGGADTQYF.

The rearrangement uses TRBV7-8 and TRBJ2-3; tentatively, D is TRBD2 (7 bases). The V gene lost 3 bases and the J gene lost 1 base, with 8 bases spanning the gap. Germline CDR1 SGHVS, CDR2 FQNEAQ. The CDR3 is made up of 14 amino acids. CDR3 sequence (DNA): TGTGCCAGCAGCTTGGGGGGGCGCACAGATACGCAGTATTTT. Its translation is CASSLGGRTDTQYF.

The J gene is TRBJ1-1, the V gene TRBV30; a weak D match, TRBD1 (5 bases). Trimming removed 3 bases at V and 4 bases at J, with 9 bases between. CDR1 and CDR2 from the germline V gene are GTSNPN and SVGIG (reference sequence). The CDR3 totals 12 residues. This CDR3 reads CAWRWGSTEAFF. CDR3 DNA: TGTGCCTGGAGATGGGGCAGCACTGAAGCTTTCTTT.